This TCR beta chain was captured by sequencing in a study of response to subunit inactivated influenza vaccine (dated by TCRdb to between 2017 and 2018). Broadly, across the study: To follow how T cells responded to a trivalent subunit inactivated influenza vaccine, the researchers relied on deep quantitative profiling of the T cell receptor repertoire. Findings and caveats that apply to the study as a whole: The authors proposed that each seasonal influenza vaccination may bring in only a limited number of new T cells.

CDR1 is given as ENHRY and CDR2 as SYGVKD, both from the germline V gene. The CDR3 goes from the cysteine to the phenylalanine over 14 residues. CDR3 DNA only is kept here, 42 bases in frame from base 1. Relative to germline, V is 4 bases shorter and J is 6 bases shorter, with 10 bases between their ends. This clonotype was counted between two and nine times. What antigen it recognizes has not been identified. No much larger clonotype is one base removed from it; base qualities were not supplied. In light of the paper, this sample's time point label describes: around 47 days after influenza vaccine administration. The method behind the library was RT-PCR. Sequenced on an Illumina HiSeq 2500. TCRdb reprocessed the public reads (quality trimming at Q25 with fastp, clone calling with MiXCR) and kept in-frame beta chains. Identical CDR3 protein sequences are pooled into one entry, listed with their most common genes and DNA. This sample gives about 160,000 distinct CDR3 sequences in total; approximately 10% of them show up just once. Roughly 12% of the sample is taken by the ten largest.

The sequence was collected from a man aged 50-59 years who received an inactivated influenza vaccine. Donor details come from another sample of the same person, matched by shared clones. This receptor chain uses TRBV10-3 and TRBJ1-6; the D gene cannot be resolved reliably. The input for sequencing was non-naive T cells sorted from PBMCs, taken around seven weeks after vaccination. The sample's cell subset or site label is to be understood as: memory T cell fraction. The nucleotide sequence reads TGTGCCATCAGTGGAGGTGCTCGTAATTCACCCCTCCACTTT. It codes for CAISGGARNSPLHF.